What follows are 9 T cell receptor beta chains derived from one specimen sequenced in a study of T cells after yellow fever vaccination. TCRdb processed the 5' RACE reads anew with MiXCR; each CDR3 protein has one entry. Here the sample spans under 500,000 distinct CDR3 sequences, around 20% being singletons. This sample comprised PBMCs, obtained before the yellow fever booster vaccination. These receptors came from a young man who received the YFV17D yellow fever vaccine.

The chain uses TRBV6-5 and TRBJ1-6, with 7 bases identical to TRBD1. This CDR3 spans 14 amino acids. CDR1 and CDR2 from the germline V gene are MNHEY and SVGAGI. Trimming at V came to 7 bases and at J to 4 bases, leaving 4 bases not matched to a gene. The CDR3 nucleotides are TGTGCCAGCACCAGGGACAGTTATAATTCACCCCTCCACTTT. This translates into CASTRDSYNSPLHF.

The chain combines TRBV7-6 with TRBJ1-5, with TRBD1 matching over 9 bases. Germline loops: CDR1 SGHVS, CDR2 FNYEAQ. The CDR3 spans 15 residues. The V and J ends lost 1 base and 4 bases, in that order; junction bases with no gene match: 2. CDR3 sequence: CASSLGDRDNQPQHF. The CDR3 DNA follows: TGTGCCAGCAGCTTAGGGGACAGGGATAATCAGCCCCAGCATTTT. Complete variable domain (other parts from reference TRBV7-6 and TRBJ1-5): GAGVSQSPRYKVTKRGQDVALRCDPISGHVSLYWYRQALGQGPEFLTYFNYEAQQDKSGLPNDRFSAERPEGSISTLTIQRTEQRDSAMYRCASSLGDRDNQPQHFGDGTRLSIL.

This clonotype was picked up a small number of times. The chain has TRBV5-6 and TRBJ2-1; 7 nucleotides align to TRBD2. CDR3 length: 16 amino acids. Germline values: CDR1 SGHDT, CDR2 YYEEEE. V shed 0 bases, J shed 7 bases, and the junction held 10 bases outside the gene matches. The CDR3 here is CASSLGPSGVGNEQFF. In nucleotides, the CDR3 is TGTGCCAGCAGCTTGGGGCCTAGCGGTGTAGGGAATGAGCAGTTCTTC.

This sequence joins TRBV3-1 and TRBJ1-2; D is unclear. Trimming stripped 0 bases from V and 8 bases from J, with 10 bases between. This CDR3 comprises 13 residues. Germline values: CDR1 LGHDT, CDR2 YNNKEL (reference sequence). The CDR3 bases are TGTGCCAGCAGCCAAGAACAACGATCGGGCTACACCTTC. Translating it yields CASSQEQRSGYTF.

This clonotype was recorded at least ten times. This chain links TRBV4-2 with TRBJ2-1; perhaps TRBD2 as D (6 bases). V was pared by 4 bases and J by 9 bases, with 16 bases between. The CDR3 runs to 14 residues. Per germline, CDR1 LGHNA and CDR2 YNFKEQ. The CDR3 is CASSPRQGGSEQFF. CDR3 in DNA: TGTGCCAGCAGCCCAAGGCAGGGAGGAAGTGAGCAGTTCTTC.

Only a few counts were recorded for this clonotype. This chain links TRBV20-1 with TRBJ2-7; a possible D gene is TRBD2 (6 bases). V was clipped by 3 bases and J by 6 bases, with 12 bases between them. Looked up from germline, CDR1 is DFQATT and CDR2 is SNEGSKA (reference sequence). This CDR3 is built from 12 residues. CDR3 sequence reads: CSARRRDGEQYV. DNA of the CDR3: TGCAGTGCTAGGCGGCGGGACGGCGAGCAGTACGTC.

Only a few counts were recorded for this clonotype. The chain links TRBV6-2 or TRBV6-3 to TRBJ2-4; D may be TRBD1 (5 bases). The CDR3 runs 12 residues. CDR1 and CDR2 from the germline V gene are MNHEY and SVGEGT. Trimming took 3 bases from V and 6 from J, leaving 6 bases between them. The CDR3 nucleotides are TGTGCCAGCAGTTATGGGGCAAACATTCAGTACTTC. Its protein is CASSYGANIQYF.

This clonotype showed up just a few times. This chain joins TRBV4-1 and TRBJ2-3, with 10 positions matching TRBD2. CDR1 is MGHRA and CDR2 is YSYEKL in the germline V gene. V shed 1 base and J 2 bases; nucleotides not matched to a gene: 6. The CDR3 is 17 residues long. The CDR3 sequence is CASSQGPGLANTDTQYF. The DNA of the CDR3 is TGCGCCAGCAGCCAAGGACCGGGACTAGCGAACACAGATACGCAGTATTTT.

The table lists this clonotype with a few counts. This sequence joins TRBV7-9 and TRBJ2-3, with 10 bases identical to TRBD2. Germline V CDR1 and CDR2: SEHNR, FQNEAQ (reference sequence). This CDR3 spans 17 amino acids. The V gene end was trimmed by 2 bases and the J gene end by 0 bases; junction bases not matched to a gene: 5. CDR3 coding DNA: TGTGCCAGCAGCTTATCAACTAGCGGGGAAAGCACAGATACGCAGTATTTT. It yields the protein CASSLSTSGESTDTQYF. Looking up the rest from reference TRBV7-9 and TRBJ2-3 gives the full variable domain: DTGVSQNPRHKITKRGQNVTFRCDPISEHNRLYWYRQTLGQGPEFLTYFQNEAQLEKSRLLSDRFSAERPKGSFSTLEIQRTEQGDSAMYLCASSLSTSGESTDTQYFGPGTRLTVL.